This T cell receptor (beta chain) was captured in a study of CD8+ T cells in alopecia areata. Turning to the study itself: The drug, oral tofacitinib, was given to treated patients at 5 to 10 mg twice daily. After 6 to 18 months of tofacitinib, follow-up continued 6 months off drug.

The table lists this clone with a few counts. The antigen is undetermined. Study-level results: The study found TCR sharing across patients less clear than in mice, possibly for HLA reasons. Researchers report lesional scalp, most notably alopecia totalis/universalis, outstripped normal scalp in clonality.

Reverse transcribed after extraction, RNA yielded cDNA as the sequencing template. TCRdb keeps only in-frame clones here, not all; method: immunoSEQ multiplex PCR. Counted here are about 56,000 clones, almost 97% occurring once; the ten biggest clones make up 20% to 30%. Germline CDR1 reads MNHNY; CDR2 reads SVGAGI (reference sequence). This CDR3 spans 13 amino acids. The V end was cut by 4 bases, the J end by 2 bases, with 8 bases between. Sequencing was performed on CD8+ T cells sorted from blood, taken at week 0. The J gene is TRBJ1-2, the V gene TRBV6-6, with a tentative D call TRBD1 (5 bases). The clonotype comes from a human donor with alopecia areata. The CDR3 sequence: CASSSRDNYGYTF. The CDR3 nucleotides read TGTGCCAGCAGTTCCCGGGACAACTATGGCTACACCTTC.